Following are 16 T cell receptor beta chains from one sample sequenced in a study of T cell changes during pregnancy in multiple sclerosis (dated by TCRdb to the late 2010s). Library preparation employed the immunoSEQ multiplex PCR assay. In its TCRdb copy, this immuneACCESS table keeps in-frame sequences only and misses some clones. Where compared with another copy, unresolved V genes explain less than half of these, and the others have no known cause. The sample contains fewer than 85,000 clones, 94% of them found a single time. 2.5% of the sample comes from the top ten. The specimen comprised peripheral blood, sampled in the third trimester of pregnancy. The receptor set was obtained from a female donor with multiple sclerosis, enrolled in a pregnancy study.

This chain links TRBV27 with TRBJ1-1; no definite D call. From germline, CDR1 is MNHEY and CDR2 SMNVEV (reference sequence). This CDR3 contains 13 residues. Trimming cost V 3 bases and J 1 base, with 6 bases left between them. This CDR3 is CASSFGWNTEAFF. The DNA for the CDR3 is TGTGCCAGCAGTTTCGGGTGGAACACTGAAGCTTTCTTT.

In its sample, this clone was seen once. The CDR3 nucleotides read TGTGCCAGCAGTTACTCTCAGTTTGAAGCTTTCTTT. It translates to CASSYSQFEAFF. This rearrangement joins TRBV6-6 to TRBJ1-1; the D is unclear. The CDR3 covers 12 residues. The V gene lost 0 bases and the J gene lost 7 bases, with 6 bases spanning the gap. Per germline, CDR1 MNHNY and CDR2 SVGAGI (reference sequence).

This chain connects TRBV28 to TRBJ1-3; tentatively, D is TRBD1 (5 bases). V lost 10 bases and J 2 bases, leaving 12 bases between the germline ends. The CDR3 is 13 amino acids. Germline-derived CDR1 and CDR2 are MDHEN and SYDVKM. The CDR3 loop reads CATTPGAGNTIYF. DNA for the CDR3: TGTGCCACCACACCGGGGGCTGGAAACACCATATATTTT.

V and J are TRBV18 and TRBJ2-4, with 7 nucleotides matching TRBD2. The germline CDR1 and CDR2 sequences are KGHSH and LQKENI. Trimming took 1 base from V and 7 from J; bases not matched to a gene: 10. The CDR3 extends over 16 amino acids. The DNA for the CDR3 is TGTGCCAGCTCACCACAGTACCCAGCGGGGCCTAACATTCAGTACTTC. The encoded protein is CASSPQYPAGPNIQYF.

V gene TRBV5-1 combines with J gene TRBJ2-3; 9 nucleotides line up with TRBD2. Looked up from germline, CDR1 is SGHRS and CDR2 is YFSETQ. V trimming: 0 bases; J trimming: 4 bases; junction bases outside the gene matches: 6. The CDR3 runs 16 residues. Here the CDR3 DNA reads TGCGCCAGCAGCTTGGCCGGGCGGGGGGGGCCAGATACGCAGTATTTT. As protein: CASSLAGRGGPDTQYF.

V gene TRBV25-1 combines with J gene TRBJ1-6, with 8 bases fitting TRBD1. V lost 6 bases, J lost 0 bases, and 1 base stayed unmatched. Germline V gives CDR1 MGHDK, CDR2 SYGVNS. The CDR3 runs 15 residues. Here the CDR3 reads CASSTGGSYNSPLHF. CDR3 nucleotide sequence: TGTGCCAGCAGCACAGGGGGCTCCTATAATTCACCCCTCCACTTT.

The rearrangement links TRBV25-1 to TRBJ2-3, with 8 positions matching TRBD2. The CDR3 is 15 amino acids. With 5 bases clipped from V and 3 bases from J, the junction kept 7 bases outside the gene matches. Germline V gene sequence: CDR1 MGHDK, CDR2 SYGVNS. Here the CDR3 DNA reads TGTGCCAGCAGTCACGGGACTAGAGTAACAGATACGCAGTATTTT. This translates into CASSHGTRVTDTQYF.

CDR3 DNA sequence: TGTGCCACACTACTGGGACAGGGAATCGACTATGGCTACACCTTC. It encodes CATLLGQGIDYGYTF. The gene calls are TRBV10-3 and TRBJ1-2; 9 nucleotides line up with TRBD1. Germline values: CDR1 ENHRY, CDR2 SYGVKD. The CDR3 totals 15 residues. The ends lost 10 bases at V and 3 bases at J; junction bases unmatched: 12.

This chain uses TRBV9 with TRBJ1-1; D remains ambiguous. Germline V gives CDR1 SGDLS, CDR2 YYNGEE. The CDR3 is made up of 15 amino acids. V was cut by 0 bases and J by 5 bases, with 14 bases left in between. The CDR3 region has the DNA TGTGCCAGCAGCGTAGACGGAGGATTTCAGACTGAAGCTTTCTTT. It encodes CASSVDGGFQTEAFF.

About this clone itself: One junction end does not reproduce the germline sequence, and a read error may be involved. The V gene is TRBV6-5, the J gene TRBJ2-7; 9 positions agree with TRBD1. The CDR3 loop spans 11 amino acids. Germline CDR1 reads MNHEY; CDR2 reads SVGAGI. The CDR3, as DNA: TGTGCCAGCAGTACCACCGGGACAGGGTTTTTC. It is translated as CASSTTGTGFF.

This clone was seen just once. This chain's CDR3 is CASSLQRGVPREQYF. In DNA form, the CDR3 reads TGTGCCAGCAGCTTACAGCGGGGGGTCCCGAGGGAGCAGTACTTC. V gene TRBV5-4 combines with J gene TRBJ2-7, with TRBD2 matching 9 bases. The junction had 10 bases not matched to a gene; V was cut back by 2 bases and J by 7 bases. CDR1 and CDR2 (germline): SGHNT, YYREEE (reference sequence). The CDR3 is 15 residues long.

The chain combines TRBV27 with TRBJ1-2; D may be TRBD1 (5 bases). The CDR3 runs to 17 residues. CDR1 and CDR2 from the germline V gene are MNHEY and SMNVEV (reference sequence). The V end was cut by 2 bases, the J end by 1 base, with 17 bases between. CDR3 sequence reads: CASSLDILQGINYGYTF. The CDR3 DNA is TGTGCCAGCAGTTTAGATATTTTGCAGGGTATTAACTATGGCTACACCTTC.

The chain combines TRBV7-8 with TRBJ1-2; the match to TRBD1 covers 8 bases. V trimming: 0 bases; J trimming: 6 bases; junction bases outside the gene matches: 6. CDR1 SGHVS and CDR2 FQNEAQ come from the germline V gene. The CDR3 contains 15 residues. As DNA, the CDR3 is TGTGCCAGCAGCTTAGCGCGGACAGGGTTAGATGGCTACACCTTC. Its translation: CASSLARTGLDGYTF.

This chain uses TRBV19 with TRBJ2-1; D gene ambiguous. Germline CDR1 reads LNHDA; CDR2 reads SQIVND (reference sequence). The CDR3 runs 16 residues. V lost 2 bases, J lost 5 bases, and 16 bases lay in between. CDR3 DNA: TGTGCCAGTAGTATATTTTCCCAGTTACCAAACAATGAGCAGTTCTTC. Protein: CASSIFSQLPNNEQFF.

The rearrangement links TRBV10-1 to TRBJ2-7; 9 nucleotides align to TRBD2. The germline V gene encodes CDR1 WNHNN and CDR2 SYGVQD (reference sequence). The CDR3 is 17 amino acids. The junction had 16 bases not matched to a gene; V was cut back by 10 bases and J by 0 bases. CDR3 nucleotide sequence: TGCGCCACTATATTAGGCCTAGCGGGGCAAACCTCCTACGAGCAGTACTTC. This sequence encodes CATILGLAGQTSYEQYF.

This clone has just one count. The V gene is TRBV7-8, the J gene TRBJ1-1, with D uncertain. Germline loops: CDR1 SGHVS, CDR2 FQNEAQ. V lost 11 bases, J lost 1 base, and 17 bases lay in between. The CDR3 is made up of 14 amino acids. CDR3 loop: CASGILEGNTEAFF. The CDR3 DNA sequence: TGTGCCTCCGGGATCTTGGAGGGGAACACTGAAGCTTTCTTT.